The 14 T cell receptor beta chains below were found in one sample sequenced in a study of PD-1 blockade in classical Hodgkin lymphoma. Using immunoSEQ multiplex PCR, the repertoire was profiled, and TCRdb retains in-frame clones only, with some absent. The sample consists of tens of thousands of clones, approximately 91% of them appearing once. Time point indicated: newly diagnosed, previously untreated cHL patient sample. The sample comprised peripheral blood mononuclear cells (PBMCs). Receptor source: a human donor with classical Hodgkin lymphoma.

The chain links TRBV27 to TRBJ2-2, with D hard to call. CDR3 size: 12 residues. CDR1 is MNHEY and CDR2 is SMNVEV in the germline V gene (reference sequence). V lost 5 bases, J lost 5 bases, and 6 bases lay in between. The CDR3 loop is CASSPGTGELFF. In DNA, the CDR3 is TGTGCCAGCAGTCCCGGTACCGGGGAGCTGTTTTTT.

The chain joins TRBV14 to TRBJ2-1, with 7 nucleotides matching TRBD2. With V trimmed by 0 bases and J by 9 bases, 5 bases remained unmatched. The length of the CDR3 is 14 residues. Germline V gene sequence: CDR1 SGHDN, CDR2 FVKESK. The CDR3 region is CASSQDPLAAEQFF. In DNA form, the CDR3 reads TGTGCCAGCAGCCAAGATCCTCTAGCGGCTGAGCAGTTCTTC.

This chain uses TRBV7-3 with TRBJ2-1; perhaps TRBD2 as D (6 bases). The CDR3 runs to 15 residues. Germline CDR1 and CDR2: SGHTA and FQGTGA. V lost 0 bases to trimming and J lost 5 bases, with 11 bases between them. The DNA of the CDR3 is TGTGCCAGCAGCTTAACGGGGGGTCGGAACAATGAGCAGTTCTTC. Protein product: CASSLTGGRNNEQFF.

The CDR3 loop reads CASSQADAVNTEAFF. CDR3 in DNA: TGCGCCAGCAGCCAAGCGGACGCCGTGAACACTGAAGCTTTCTTT. The chain combines TRBV4-1 with TRBJ1-1; no definite D call. Germline V gives CDR1 MGHRA, CDR2 YSYEKL. This CDR3 has 15 amino acids. V was trimmed by 1 base and J by 0 bases, leaving 9 bases between them.

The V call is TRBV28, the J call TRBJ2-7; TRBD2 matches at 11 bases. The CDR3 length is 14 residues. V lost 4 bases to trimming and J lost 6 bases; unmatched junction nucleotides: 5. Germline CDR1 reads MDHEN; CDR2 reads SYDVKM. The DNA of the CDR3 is TGTGCCAGCAGTTCCATAGCGGGAGGGGGCGAGCAGTACTTC. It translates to CASSSIAGGGEQYF.

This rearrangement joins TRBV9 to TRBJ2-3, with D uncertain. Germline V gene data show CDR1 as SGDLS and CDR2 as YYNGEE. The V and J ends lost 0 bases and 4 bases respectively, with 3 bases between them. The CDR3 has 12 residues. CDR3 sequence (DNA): TGTGCCAGCAGCGTAGATTCAGATACGCAGTATTTT. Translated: CASSVDSDTQYF. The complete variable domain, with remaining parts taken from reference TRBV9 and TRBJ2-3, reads DSGVTQTPKHLITATGQRVTLRCSPRSGDLSVYWYQQSLDQGLQFLIQYYNGEERAKGNILERFSAQQFPDLHSELNLSSLELGDSALYFCASSVDSDTQYFGPGTRLTVL.

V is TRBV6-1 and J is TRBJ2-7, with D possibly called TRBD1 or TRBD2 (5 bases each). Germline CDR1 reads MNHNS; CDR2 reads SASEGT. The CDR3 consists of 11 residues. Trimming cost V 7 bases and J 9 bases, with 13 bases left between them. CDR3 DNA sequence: TGTGCCAGCAACGAGCAGGGAGCGCAGTACGTC. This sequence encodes CASNEQGAQYV.

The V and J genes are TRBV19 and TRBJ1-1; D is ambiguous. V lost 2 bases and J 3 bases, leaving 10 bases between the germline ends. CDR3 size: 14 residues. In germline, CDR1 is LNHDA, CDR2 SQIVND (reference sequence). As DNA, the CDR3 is TGTGCCAGTAGTATATTTCGCTCCTACACTGAAGCTTTCTTT. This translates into CASSIFRSYTEAFF.

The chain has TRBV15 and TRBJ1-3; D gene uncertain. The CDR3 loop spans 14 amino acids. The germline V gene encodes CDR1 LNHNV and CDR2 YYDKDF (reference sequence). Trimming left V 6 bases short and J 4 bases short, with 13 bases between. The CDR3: CATRSGEVGNTIYF. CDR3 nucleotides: TGTGCCACCAGAAGCGGGGAAGTAGGAAACACCATATATTTT.

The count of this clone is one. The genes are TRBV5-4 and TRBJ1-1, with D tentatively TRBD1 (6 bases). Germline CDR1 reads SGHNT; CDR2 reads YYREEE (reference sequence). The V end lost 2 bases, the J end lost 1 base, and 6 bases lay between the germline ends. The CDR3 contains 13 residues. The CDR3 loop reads CASSFRGNTEAFF. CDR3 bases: TGTGCCAGCAGCTTCAGGGGGAACACTGAAGCTTTCTTT.

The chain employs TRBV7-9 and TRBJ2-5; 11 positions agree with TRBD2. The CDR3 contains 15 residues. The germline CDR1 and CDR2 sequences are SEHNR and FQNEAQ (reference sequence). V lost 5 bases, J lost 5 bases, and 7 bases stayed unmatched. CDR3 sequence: CASSDTSGRSETQYF. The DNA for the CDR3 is TGTGCCAGCAGCGACACTAGCGGGAGATCTGAGACCCAGTACTTC.

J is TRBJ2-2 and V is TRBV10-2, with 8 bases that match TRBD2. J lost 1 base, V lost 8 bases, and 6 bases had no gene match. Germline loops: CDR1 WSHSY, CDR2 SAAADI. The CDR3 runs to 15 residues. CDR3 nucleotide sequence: TGCGCCAGCCTCCCGACTAGCGAGAACACCGGGGAGCTGTTTTTT. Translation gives CASLPTSENTGELFF.

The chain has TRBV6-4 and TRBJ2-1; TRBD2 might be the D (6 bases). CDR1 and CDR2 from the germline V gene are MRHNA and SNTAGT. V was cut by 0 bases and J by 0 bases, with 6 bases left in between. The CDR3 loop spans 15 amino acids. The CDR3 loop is CASSDSAGSYNEQFF. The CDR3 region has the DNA TGTGCCAGCAGTGACTCAGCGGGCTCCTACAATGAGCAGTTCTTC.

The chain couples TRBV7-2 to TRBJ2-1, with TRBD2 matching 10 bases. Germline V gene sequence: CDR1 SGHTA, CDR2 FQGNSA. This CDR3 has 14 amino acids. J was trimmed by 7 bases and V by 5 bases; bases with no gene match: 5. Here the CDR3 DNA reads TGTGCCAGCAGCACTAGCGGGGATTTGAATGAGCAGTTCTTC. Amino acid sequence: CASSTSGDLNEQFF. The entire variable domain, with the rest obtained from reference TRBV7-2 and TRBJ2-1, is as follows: GAGVSQSPSNKVTEKGKDVELRCDPISGHTALYWYRQSLGQGLEFLIYFQGNSAPDKSGLPSDRFSAERTGGSVSTLTIQRTQQEDSAVYLCASSTSGDLNEQFFGPGTRLTVL.